A selection of T cell receptor beta chains follows, all from one sample in a study of T cell clones after liver transplantation. Repertoires were generated with immunoSEQ multiplex PCR, while TCRdb's copy carries only in-frame clones and drops some. This sample yields some 61,000 clones, of which roughly 70% are seen a single time; over 8% belongs to the top ten. The source was CD4+ T cells from blood, collected at the 22-month timepoint. The receptor set was obtained from a human patient who received a liver transplant. A subset of T cells may come from the graft donor. The CDR3 runs from the conserved cysteine through the conserved F or W. D genes are given only for firm matches. Expanded clones get a size class; other rows say once, few or many, or leave the size out.

d_call j_call clone_size v_call cdr3_nt cdr3_aa
. TRBJ2-2 . TRBV6-1 TGTGCCAGCAGTTTTCAGGGAGGACCCACCGGGGAGCTGTTTTTT CASSFQGGPTGELFF
TRBD1 TRBJ1-2 . TRBV6-1 TGTGCCAGCAGTGAGTGGACAGGGCCCAACTATGGCTACACCTTC CASSEWTGPNYGYTF
. TRBJ1-4 . TRBV9 TGTGCCAGCAGCCCCCAAGGAGGGACAACTAATGAAAAACTGTTTTTT CASSPQGGTTNEKLFF
. TRBJ2-2 . TRBV7-3 TGTGCCAGCAGTCGAGATTCGAACACCGGGGAGCTGTTTTTT CASSRDSNTGELFF
. TRBJ2-1 . TRBV14 TGTGCCAGCAGCTGGGACTCGCGGAATGAGCAGTTCTTC CASSWDSRNEQFF
TRBD1 TRBJ1-5 . TRBV19 TGTGCCAGTAGTATCGGACAGGGGGCGGGGGAGCCCCAGCATTTT CASSIGQGAGEPQHF
TRBD2 TRBJ2-3 . TRBV5-4 TGTGCCAGCAGCATCCAGAGCGGGGGAGGAGATACGCAGTATTTT CASSIQSGGGDTQYF
TRBD2 TRBJ2-1 . TRBV6-5 TGTGCCAGCAGTTCTAGCGGGGGGGCCGTAAATGAGCAGTTCTTC CASSSSGGAVNEQFF
TRBD2 TRBJ2-3 . TRBV27 TGTGCCAGCAGTTTATATGGCGGGGGGGGCACAGATACGCAGTATTTT CASSLYGGGGTDTQYF
. TRBJ1-3 . TRBV10-3 TGTGCCATCAGTGAGTCGTGGAGCTCTGGAAACACCATATATTTT CAISESWSSGNTIYF
TRBD2 TRBJ2-3 few TRBV4-2 TGTGCCAGCAGCCAAATTAGCGGGGGAATCAACACAGATACGCAGTATTTT CASSQISGGINTDTQYF
TRBD1 TRBJ1-1 . TRBV5-4 TGTGCCAGCAGGTCAGGGGGTAGCACTGAAGCTTTCTTT CASRSGGSTEAFF
TRBD1 TRBJ2-7 . TRBV4-1 TGCGCCAGCAGCCAAGCGACCGGGACAGGGTTGGCCTACGAGCAGTACTTC CASSQATGTGLAYEQYF
TRBD1 TRBJ2-6 . TRBV19 TGTGCCAGTAGTATGGGACAGGGCCCCTCTGGGGCCAACGTCCTGACTTTC CASSMGQGPSGANVLTF
. TRBJ1-2 many TRBV7-6 TGTGCCAGCAGCCCTGACAGGAAATTCAGCGACTATGGCTACACCTTC CASSPDRKFSDYGYTF
. TRBJ2-1 . TRBV5-1 TGCGCCAGCAGCTTGCAACTAGCCGCCGATCGAGAGCAGTTCTTC CASSLQLAADREQFF
. TRBJ1-1 . TRBV7-9 TGTGCCAGCAGCACGGACAGAGGCACTGAAGCTTTCTTT CASSTDRGTEAFF
TRBD1 TRBJ2-1 . TRBV11-3 TGTGCCAGCAGCTTGGGACAGAATTCCAATGAGCAGTTCTTC CASSLGQNSNEQFF
. TRBJ1-6 . TRBV30 TGTGCCTGGAGTGTACAGGCGGATTCACCCCTCCACTTT CAWSVQADSPLHF
. TRBJ2-7 few TRBV18 TGTGCCAGCTCACCACTGGGTGGAGACTCCTACGAGCAGTACTTC CASSPLGGDSYEQYF
. TRBJ2-1 . TRBV11-3 TGTGCCAGCAGCTTAGGCCCGGGGTGGGATGAGCAGTTCTTC CASSLGPGWDEQFF
TRBD1 TRBJ1-5 . TRBV2 TGTGCCAGCACGGGCCAGGGGGATCAGCCCCAGCATTTT CASTGQGDQPQHF
. TRBJ1-1 . TRBV6-6 TGTGCCTCCTGTCGGAACACTGAAGCTTTCTTT CASCRNTEAFF
. TRBJ2-5 . TRBV5-1 TGCGCCAGCAGCTTGGATCGGAGGGGGGAGACCCAGTACTTC CASSLDRRGETQYF
. TRBJ1-1 . TRBV5-4 TGTGCCAGCAGTCCCGGCAGGGCGAACACTGAAGCTTTCTTT CASSPGRANTEAFF
. TRBJ2-3 . TRBV6-4 TGTGCCAGCAGTGACTTGTCTGGCACAGATACGCAGTATTTT CASSDLSGTDTQYF
. TRBJ2-7 . TRBV2 TGTGCCAGCAGTGCGATGGGGGTTGCGACCTACGAGCAGTACTTC CASSAMGVATYEQYF
. TRBJ1-6 . TRBV5-8 TGTGCCAGCAGCTTGTACCGTGTGCTAGATAATTCACCCCTCCACTTT CASSLYRVLDNSPLHF
. TRBJ2-7 few TRBV5-4 TGTGCCAGCAGCCAACCCGGACAACACGAGCAGTACTTC CASSQPGQHEQYF
. TRBJ2-7 . TRBV7-9 TGTGCCAGCAGCCTCCCTCAGGGCACTCGGTACTCCTACGAGCAGTACTTC CASSLPQGTRYSYEQYF
TRBD2 TRBJ2-2 . TRBV2 TGTGCCAGCATGTTAGCGGGGGCCAACACCGGGGAGCTGTTTTTT CASMLAGANTGELFF
. TRBJ2-5 . TRBV25-1 TGTGCCAGCAGTGAAGTCCCCGGGGAGACCCAGTACTTC CASSEVPGETQYF
TRBD1 TRBJ1-3 . TRBV7-9 TGTGCCAGCAGCCACCGGACAGGGGGACCTGGAAACACCATATATTTT CASSHRTGGPGNTIYF
. TRBJ2-7 . TRBV7-6 TGTGCCAGCAGCTTAGAGGGACTTAGCTCCTACGAGCAGTACTTC CASSLEGLSSYEQYF
. TRBJ1-4 . TRBV7-7 TGTGCCAGCAGTGTGGGGGTTAATGAAAAACTGTTTTTT CASSVGVNEKLFF
. TRBJ2-2 few TRBV7-9 TGTGCCAGCAGCTTAAGTAAGACCGGGGAGCTGTTTTTT CASSLSKTGELFF
. TRBJ1-3 . TRBV27 TGTGCCAGCAGTCCACGGACACCGAGCTCTGGAAACACCATATATTTT CASSPRTPSSGNTIYF
. TRBJ1-2 . TRBV6-5 TGTGCCAGCAGTTACTCGGCGAATCCCAAAGGCTACACCTTC CASSYSANPKGYTF
TRBD1 TRBJ2-5 . TRBV9 TGTGCCAGCAGCCCGGGGACAGTTCAAGAGACCCAGTACTTC CASSPGTVQETQYF
. TRBJ1-6 many TRBV6-1 TGTGCCAGCAGTGATCGAAAAGGACCGCCAGATTCACCCCTCCACTTT CASSDRKGPPDSPLHF
. TRBJ2-2 . TRBV19 TGTGCCAGTAGAGAGAGGGGACAAGCGAACACCGGGGAGCTGTTTTTT CASRERGQANTGELFF
. TRBJ1-4 . TRBV27 TGTGCCAGCAGTGGAGAAAAACTGTTTTTT CASSGEKLFF
. TRBJ2-5 . TRBV4-2 TGTGCCAGCAGCCAAGCAATTGGCAAAGAGACCCAGTACTTC CASSQAIGKETQYF